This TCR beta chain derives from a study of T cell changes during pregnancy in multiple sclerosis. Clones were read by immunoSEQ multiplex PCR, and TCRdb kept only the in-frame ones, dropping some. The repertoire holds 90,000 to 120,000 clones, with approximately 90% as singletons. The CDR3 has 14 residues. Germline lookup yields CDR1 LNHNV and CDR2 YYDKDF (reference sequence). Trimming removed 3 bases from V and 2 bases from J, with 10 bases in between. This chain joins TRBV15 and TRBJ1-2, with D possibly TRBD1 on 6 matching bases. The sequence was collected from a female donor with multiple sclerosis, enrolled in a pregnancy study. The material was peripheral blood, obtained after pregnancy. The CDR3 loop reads CATSRSGGNYGYTF. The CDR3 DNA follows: TGTGCCACCAGCAGGTCGGGGGGCAACTATGGCTACACCTTC.